The 22 T cell receptor beta chains below all came from one sample that was sequenced in a study of cytomegalovirus exposure and HLA in healthy donors. Primers included in the PCR were 60 Vbeta and 13 Jbeta primers. The repertoire was sequenced with immunoSEQ multiplex PCR; TCRdb's copy has only in-frame clones and lacks some. The top ten hold 0.7% to 0.95% of the sample, which has approximately 160,000 clones, around 80% seen once. The sample was PBMCs. The receptors were gathered from a woman younger than 35 in good health and CMV-seronegative.

This clone has just a few counts. The chain uses TRBV28 and TRBJ2-7, with TRBD2 identical over 7 bases. Germline V gives CDR1 MDHEN, CDR2 SYDVKM. The CDR3 contains 13 residues. With 2 bases clipped from V and 6 bases from J, the junction kept 4 bases outside the gene matches. The CDR3 region has the DNA TGTGCCAGCAGTTTAGCGGGAGTTCTCGAGCAGTACTTC. Protein: CASSLAGVLEQYF.

The V call is TRBV5-1, the J call TRBJ1-3; possibly TRBD1 for D (5 bases). The V and J ends lost 4 bases and 0 bases respectively, with 17 bases between them. The V gene's germline CDR1 is SGHRS and CDR2 YFSETQ. This CDR3 spans 17 amino acids. The CDR3 loop is CASSPWRDRSSGNTIYF. CDR3 sequence (DNA): TGCGCCAGCAGCCCATGGCGGGACCGGAGCTCTGGAAACACCATATATTTT.

The V and J genes are TRBV18 and TRBJ2-1; 8 nucleotides agree with TRBD1. V shed 6 bases, J shed 1 base, and the junction held 5 bases outside the gene matches. The CDR3 is made up of 15 amino acids. CDR1 and CDR2 from the germline V gene are KGHSH and LQKENI. In DNA form, the CDR3 reads TGTGCCAGCTCCCAGGGACAGGAGTCCTACAATGAGCAGTTCTTC. This gives the protein CASSQGQESYNEQFF.

The genes are TRBV7-9 and TRBJ1-3; D possibly corresponds to TRBD1 (6 bases). V dropped 3 bases and J dropped 3 bases, with 15 bases sitting between them. CDR1 and CDR2 from the germline V gene are SEHNR and FQNEAQ (reference sequence). The CDR3 has 16 amino acids. The CDR3 reads CASSFAPQGGGNTIYF. The CDR3 region has the DNA TGTGCCAGCAGCTTCGCTCCACAGGGCGGTGGAAACACCATATATTTT.

Notes on this clone: The same CDR3 arises from other DNA sequences in this sample as well. The chain uses TRBV7-3 and TRBJ2-3; 13 nucleotides match TRBD2. Trimming cost V 4 bases and J 4 bases; bases outside gene matches: 2. The CDR3 runs 15 residues. CDR1 is SGHTA and CDR2 is FQGTGA in the germline V gene. The CDR3 nucleotides are TGTGCCAGCAGCTCTACTAGCGGGAGGGCAGATACGCAGTATTTT. Translated, it gives CASSSTSGRADTQYF.

This clone was recorded once. Mismatch with germline at one junction end may stem from a read error. This sequence joins TRBV7-9 and TRBJ1-1; tentatively, D is TRBD1 (6 bases). This CDR3 has 13 residues. Germline loops: CDR1 SEHNR, CDR2 FQNEAQ (reference sequence). CDR3 sequence: CSSSLSSTGEAFF. As DNA, the CDR3 is TGTTCCAGCAGCTTATCTTCGACAGGTGAAGCTTTCTTT.

The chain couples TRBV13 to TRBJ2-5; tentatively, D is TRBD1 (6 bases). Trimming removed 6 bases at V and 2 bases at J, with 10 bases between. The CDR3 spans 13 residues. CDR1 is PRHDT and CDR2 is FYEKMQ in the germline V gene (reference sequence). Here the CDR3 DNA reads TGTGCCAGCAGTTACCAGGGGCAAGAGACCCAGTACTTC. Translation: CASSYQGQETQYF.

V usage is TRBV5-8 and J usage is TRBJ1-2; D perhaps matches TRBD1 (5 bases). There are 14 residues in the CDR3. CDR1 and CDR2 from the germline V gene are SGHTS and YDEGEE. Trimming left V 6 bases short and J 7 bases short, with 19 bases between. The CDR3 sequence is CASTERDRAGGYTF. The CDR3 DNA sequence: TGTGCCAGCACGGAGCGTGACAGAGCTGGTGGCTACACCTTC.

V usage is TRBV28 and J usage is TRBJ1-5; no clear D. The germline CDR1 and CDR2 sequences are MDHEN and SYDVKM. This CDR3 is 12 amino acids long. The V gene lost 3 bases and the J gene lost 4 bases, with 4 bases spanning the gap. The CDR3 loop is CASSFPNQPQHF. CDR3 nucleotide sequence: TGTGCCAGCAGTTTCCCTAATCAGCCCCAGCATTTT.

This sequence joins TRBV5-1 and TRBJ2-2, with TRBD2 matching 9 bases. Germline-derived CDR1 and CDR2 are SGHRS and YFSETQ. The CDR3 covers 17 residues. V lost 4 bases, J lost 2 bases, and 9 bases stayed unmatched. CDR3 in amino acids: CASSAGALAGNTGELFF. Written as DNA, the CDR3 is TGCGCCAGCAGCGCTGGGGCTCTAGCGGGAAACACCGGGGAGCTGTTTTTT.

The chain has TRBV5-1 and TRBJ1-2, with D possibly matching TRBD1 (5 bases). CDR3 length: 13 amino acids. CDR1 and CDR2 (germline): SGHRS, YFSETQ. Trimming shortened V by 5 bases and J by 4 bases, and 12 bases separated the two germline ends. CDR3 amino acids: CASSAQGGYGYTF. The CDR3 bases are TGCGCCAGCAGTGCCCAGGGTGGCTATGGCTACACCTTC.

CDR3 DNA: TGCGCCAGCAGCCAAGAAGGCGGCTCTGGGGCCAACGTCCTGACTTTC. This codes for CASSQEGGSGANVLTF. This chain uses TRBV4-1 with TRBJ2-6; D ambiguous. This CDR3 comprises 16 residues. Germline CDR1 reads MGHRA; CDR2 reads YSYEKL. Trimming pared 0 bases from V and 0 bases from J, leaving 6 bases between.

CDR3 sequence (DNA): TGTGCCAGCAGTTACCGGACAGGGGGGCCCCAGCATTTT. Protein sequence: CASSYRTGGPQHF. The chain has TRBV6-5 and TRBJ1-5; 10 bases fit TRBD1. V was clipped by 2 bases and J by 9 bases; unmatched bases: 1. This CDR3 is built from 13 residues. Per the germline V gene, CDR1 is MNHEY and CDR2 is SVGAGI.

The chain uses TRBV7-8 and TRBJ2-1; D perhaps matches TRBD1 (6 bases). This CDR3 has 15 amino acids. Trimming cost V 6 bases and J 10 bases, with 22 bases left between them. Germline V gene sequence: CDR1 SGHVS, CDR2 FQNEAQ. The CDR3 bases are TGTGCCAGCAGTGAGTACGGGACAATACTGGGGGAGCAGTTCTTC. Protein: CASSEYGTILGEQFF.

The chain is built from TRBV15 and TRBJ2-1, with D unclear. The V end lost 5 bases, the J end lost 8 bases, and 19 bases lay between the germline ends. The CDR3 is made up of 15 amino acids. Germline V gene lookup returns CDR1 LNHNV and CDR2 YYDKDF (reference sequence). The CDR3, as DNA: TGTGCCACCAGCTTAGAATTAATCGGGTTGTATGAGCAGTTCTTC. Amino acid sequence: CATSLELIGLYEQFF.

The gene calls are TRBV6-1 and TRBJ2-1, with 7 bases lining up with TRBD2. CDR1 is MNHNS and CDR2 is SASEGT in the germline V gene. The CDR3 is 14 amino acids. Trimming at V came to 7 bases and at J to 4 bases, leaving 7 bases not matched to a gene. CDR3 sequence (DNA): TGTGCCAGCAAGCCTAGCGGAATATACAATGAGCAGTTCTTC. It yields the protein CASKPSGIYNEQFF.

The rearrangement uses TRBV15 and TRBJ2-3; D may be TRBD1 (6 bases). The length of the CDR3 is 11 residues. CDR1 is LNHNV and CDR2 is YYDKDF in the germline V gene (reference sequence). Trimming took 6 bases from V and 14 from J, leaving 15 bases between them. CDR3 DNA sequence: TGTGCCACCAGGGACAGCGAAGTGTGGTATTTT. Protein sequence: CATRDSEVWYF.

V gene TRBV2 combines with J gene TRBJ2-1, with D possibly being TRBD2 (6 bases). V lost 0 bases and J lost 8, with 23 bases in between. The V gene's germline CDR1 is SNHLY and CDR2 FYNNEI. This CDR3 has 18 amino acids. CDR3 DNA sequence: TGTGCCAGCAGTGAAGCGCTTCGGGACTCACGAGGTAACGATGAGCAGTTCTTC. Protein product: CASSEALRDSRGNDEQFF.

This chain connects TRBV9 to TRBJ2-3; 12 bases are shared with TRBD2. V shed 4 bases, J shed 2 bases, and the junction held 5 bases outside the gene matches. CDR1 is SGDLS and CDR2 is YYNGEE in the germline V gene. The CDR3 is 16 residues long. The CDR3 sequence: CASSPRLAGDTDTQYF. The CDR3 bases are TGTGCCAGCAGCCCCCGACTAGCGGGAGACACAGATACGCAGTATTTT.

The gene calls are TRBV28 and TRBJ2-2; D perhaps matches TRBD1 (8 bases). V gave up 4 bases and J gave up 2 bases, with 20 bases separating them. The CDR3 is made up of 18 amino acids. Germline CDR1 MDHEN, CDR2 SYDVKM. CDR3 DNA: TGTGCCAGCAGTTCACAGGGGGGGAGCTCCCCCAACACCGGGGAGCTGTTTTTT. Protein: CASSSQGGSSPNTGELFF. The full variable domain, in which reference TRBV28 and TRBJ2-2 provide the parts outside the CDR3, is DVKVTQSSRYLVKRTGEKVFLECVQDMDHENMFWYRQDPGLGLRLIYFSYDVKMKEKGDIPEGYSVSREKKERFSLILESASTNQTSMYLCASSSQGGSSPNTGELFFGEGSRLTVL.

The V and J genes are TRBV7-9 and TRBJ2-1, with 7 bases matching TRBD2. Germline V CDR1 and CDR2: SEHNR, FQNEAQ (reference sequence). J gave up 9 bases and V 6 bases, and 11 bases lay outside the gene matches. The CDR3 is made up of 14 amino acids. The DNA for the CDR3 is TGTGCCAGCAGGGTGGCGGGAGTGGATGGTGAGCAGTTCTTC. Protein sequence: CASRVAGVDGEQFF.

J is TRBJ2-7 and V is TRBV29-1, with 7 bases matching TRBD1. V lost 7 bases, J lost 2 bases, and 8 bases stayed unmatched. The CDR3 contains 13 residues. Per germline, CDR1 SQVTM and CDR2 ANQGSEA. In DNA form, the CDR3 reads TGCAGCGCCCACGGACAGGAAGCCTACGAGCAGTACTTC. It codes for CSAHGQEAYEQYF.